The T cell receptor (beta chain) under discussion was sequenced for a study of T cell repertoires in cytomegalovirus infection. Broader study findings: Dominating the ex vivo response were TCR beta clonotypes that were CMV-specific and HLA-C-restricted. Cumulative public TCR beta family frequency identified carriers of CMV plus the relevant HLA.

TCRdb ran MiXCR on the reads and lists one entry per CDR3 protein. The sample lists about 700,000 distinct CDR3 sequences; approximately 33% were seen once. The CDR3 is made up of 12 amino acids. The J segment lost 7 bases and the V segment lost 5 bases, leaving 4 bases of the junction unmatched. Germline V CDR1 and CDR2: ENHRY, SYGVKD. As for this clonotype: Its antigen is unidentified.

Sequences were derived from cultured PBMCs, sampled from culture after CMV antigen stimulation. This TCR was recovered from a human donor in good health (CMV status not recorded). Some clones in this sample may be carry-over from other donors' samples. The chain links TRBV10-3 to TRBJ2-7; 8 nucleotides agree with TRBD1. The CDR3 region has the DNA TGTGCCATCAGTCCCGACAGGGGAGAGCAGTACTTC. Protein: CAISPDRGEQYF.